This TCR beta chain was captured in a study of cytotoxic CD8 clonotypes in ibrutinib-treated CLL. Germline CDR1 reads MNHEY; CDR2 reads SMNVEV (reference sequence). With V trimmed by 3 bases and J by 2 bases, 13 bases remained unmatched. The CDR3 is 18 amino acids. Here immunoSEQ multiplex PCR was the method, and the copy in TCRdb shows in-frame clones only, minus some. The sample holds about 50,000 clones, about three quarters seen once. V usage is TRBV27 and J usage is TRBJ2-3; 8 positions match TRBD2. The source material was PBMCs, sampled after 12 months of ibrutinib treatment. The TCR sequence derives from a human donor with chronic lymphocytic leukemia. In DNA form, the CDR3 reads TGTGCCAGCAGTTTTGGTTTCGGGGTACTAGCGGCCACAGATACGCAGTATTTT. Protein: CASSFGFGVLAATDTQYF.